The present T cell receptor beta chain was sequenced within a study of shared clonotypes between healthy human individuals. Study-level findings and limits: Measured sharing among donors was expected to vary with sequencing depth. Relative to clonotypes present in all four donors, those not shared had lower generation probabilities.

With respect to this clone: Its antigen is as yet unknown.

Trimming took off 5 bases at V and 2 bases at J, with 13 bases between the two ends. CDR3 length equals 15 residues. From germline, CDR1 is SEHNR and CDR2 FQNEAQ (reference sequence). Several immunoSEQ plates received, in even portions, the genomic DNA of each subset. Measured with immunoSEQ multiplex PCR; TCRdb has only the in-frame clones, and not every one. The data show around 690,000 clones, less than 95% seen once. CD45RO+ cells and CCR7-negative CD45RA+ TemRA cells were combined as CD8 memory. This TCR was recovered from a man younger than 35 in good health. Some clones in this sample may be carry-over from other donors' samples. The V gene is TRBV7-9, the J gene TRBJ1-3, with D uncertain. Sequences were obtained from memory CD8+ T cells from PBMCs. This sample's subset: CD45RO+ cells pooled with CCR7-negative TemRA cells. The CDR3 nucleotides are TGTGCCAGCAGCCTCGACATTTCAACTGGAAACACCATATATTTT. The encoded protein is CASSLDISTGNTIYF.